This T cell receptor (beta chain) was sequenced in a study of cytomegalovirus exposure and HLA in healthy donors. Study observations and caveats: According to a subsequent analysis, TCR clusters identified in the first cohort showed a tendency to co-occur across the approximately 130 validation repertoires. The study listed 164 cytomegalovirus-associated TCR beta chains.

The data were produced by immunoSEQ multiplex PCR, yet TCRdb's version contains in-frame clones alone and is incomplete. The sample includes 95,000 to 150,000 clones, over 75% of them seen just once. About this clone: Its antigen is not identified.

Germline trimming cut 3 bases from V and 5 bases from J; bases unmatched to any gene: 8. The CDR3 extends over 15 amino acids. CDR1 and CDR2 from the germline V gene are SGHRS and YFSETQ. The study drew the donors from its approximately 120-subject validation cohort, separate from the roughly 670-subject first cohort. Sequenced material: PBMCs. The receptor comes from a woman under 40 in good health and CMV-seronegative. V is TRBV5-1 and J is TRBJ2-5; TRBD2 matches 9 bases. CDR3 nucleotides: TGCGCCAGCAGCTCCTCCGGGACTAGCTGGGAGACCCAGTACTTC. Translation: CASSSSGTSWETQYF.